This T cell receptor (beta chain) is drawn from a study of blood T cell repertoires in COVID-19. About the study: Specimens from acute and convalescent COVID-19 originated in the United States, Italy and Spain.

Profiling relied on immunoSEQ multiplex PCR, and the TCRdb table lists in-frame clones only, not all of them. The data contain 250,000 to 300,000 clones, about 91% of them singletons. This TCR was recovered from a woman under 40 who had recovered from COVID-19. The specimen was peripheral blood.

Here the CDR3 reads CASSSSWDSYNEQFF. The CDR3 nucleotides are TGTGCCAGCAGCTCTTCTTGGGACAGCTACAATGAGCAGTTCTTC. V usage is TRBV5-4 and J usage is TRBJ2-1; 7 bases align to TRBD1. The germline V gene has CDR1 SGHNT and CDR2 YYREEE (reference sequence). The CDR3 runs 15 residues. The V segment lost 3 bases and the J segment 3 bases; nucleotides outside the gene matches: 6.